The 7 T cell receptor beta chains below all came from one sample that was sequenced in a study of blood T cell repertoires in COVID-19. Method: immunoSEQ multiplex PCR; TCRdb's copy keeps in-frame clones and lacks some. The table shows 130,000 to 150,000 clones, with about 76% occurring only once. Sample: peripheral blood. Source of these receptors: a human donor in a cohort sampled during active COVID-19.

This clone was picked up a small number of times. The chain uses TRBV7-8 and TRBJ1-4, with 8 bases matching TRBD1. Germline CDR1 SGHVS, CDR2 FQNEAQ. CDR3 length: 14 amino acids. The V segment lost 4 bases and the J segment 5 bases; nucleotides outside the gene matches: 3. The DNA for the CDR3 is TGTGCCAGCAGCTCCCGGACAGGGAATGAAAAACTGTTTTTT. Encoded protein: CASSSRTGNEKLFF.

Here the CDR3 DNA reads TGTGCCAGCAGCTTTTCAAGCAGGGCTTATTCACCCCTCCACTTT. Translating it yields CASSFSSRAYSPLHF. The rearrangement joins TRBV11-2 to TRBJ1-6; D perhaps matches TRBD1 (5 bases). Trimming shortened V by 3 bases and J by 8 bases, and 14 bases separated the two germline ends. Germline loops: CDR1 SGHAT, CDR2 FQNNGV. The CDR3 is 15 residues long.

This clone was observed a few times. The chain has TRBV6-5 and TRBJ1-1; 8 bases align to TRBD1. The CDR3 is made up of 13 amino acids. CDR1 is MNHEY, CDR2 SVGAGI, per germline. The junction had 8 bases not matched to a gene; V was cut back by 4 bases and J by 10 bases. The CDR3 loop is CASSWTGSMLAFF. In DNA, the CDR3 is TGTGCCAGCAGTTGGACAGGGTCAATGTTAGCTTTCTTT.

The gene calls are TRBV27 and TRBJ1-1; no clear D. Germline lookup yields CDR1 MNHEY and CDR2 SMNVEV (reference sequence). The CDR3 contains 17 residues. V lost 5 bases and J lost 3, with 22 bases in between. The CDR3 coding sequence is TGTGCCAGCAGTGGCGTCCATGGACCAAGAGGGTACACTGAAGCTTTCTTT. Translated: CASSGVHGPRGYTEAFF.

This clone appeared a single time. Other DNA sequences from this sample encode an identical CDR3 as well. This chain joins TRBV3-1 (or the pseudogene TRBV3-2) and TRBJ2-5; D might be TRBD2 (7 bases). V was clipped by 4 bases and J by 0 bases, with 12 bases between them. In germline, CDR1 is LGHDT, CDR2 YNNKEL (reference sequence). The CDR3 is made up of 15 amino acids. This CDR3 reads CASSPPGGHQETQYF. The CDR3 region has the DNA TGTGCCAGCAGCCCTCCGGGGGGCCACCAAGAGACCCAGTACTTC.

V and J are TRBV28 and TRBJ2-3; maybe TRBD1 (5 bases). The CDR3 is 15 amino acids. V was shortened by 2 bases and J by 1 base, with 10 bases between the two germline ends. Germline V gene lookup returns CDR1 MDHEN and CDR2 SYDVKM. Here the CDR3 reads CASSLAGLGTDTQYF. CDR3 DNA sequence: TGTGCCAGCAGTTTAGCAGGGCTAGGCACAGATACGCAGTATTTT.

The chain is built from TRBV24-1 and TRBJ2-1, with D perhaps TRBD1 (5 bases). The V gene lost 3 bases and the J gene lost 5 bases, with 16 bases spanning the gap. The CDR3 consists of 16 residues. Per the germline V gene, CDR1 is KGHDR and CDR2 is SFDVKD. The CDR3 reads CATSDPRASSHNEQFF. The CDR3 DNA follows: TGTGCCACCAGTGATCCCAGGGCTTCCTCTCACAATGAGCAGTTCTTC.